This is a list of T cell receptor beta chains from one sample in a study of control samples from healthy donors and cancer patients. Only in-frame clones appear in the TCRdb table, and some are missing; sequencing was by immunoSEQ multiplex PCR. The sample holds roughly 150,000 clones, over 85% seen once. The sequencing input was blood. Source of these receptors: a man younger than 30 in good health. CDR3s include the opening cysteine and the closing phenylalanine or tryptophan. D genes are given only for firm matches. Part of the rows lack a size; the others show once, few, many or a class for expanded clones.

-,TRBV12-3/TRBV12-4,TRBJ1-2,-,TGTGCCAGCAGTGGACAGTCCAGCTATGGCTACACCTTC,CASSGQSSYGYTF
-,TRBV5-4,TRBJ1-6,-,TGTGCCAGCAGCGTAGGGTGGAACCCCTATAATTCACCCCTCCACTTT,CASSVGWNPYNSPLHF
-,TRBV5-1,TRBJ1-6,-,TGCGCCAGCAGCTTGGATCCAGGGTTTAATTCACCCCTCCACTTT,CASSLDPGFNSPLHF
TRBD1,TRBV5-1,TRBJ1-6,-,TGCGCCAGCAGCCCGGTACAGGGGAGTGGGTCACCCCTCCACTTT,CASSPVQGSGSPLHF
TRBD1,TRBV4-3,TRBJ2-7,-,TGCGCCAGCAGCCCGCGCCGGGGACAGATTTGGGTCGAGCAGTACTTC,CASSPRRGQIWVEQYF
-,TRBV28,TRBJ1-1,-,TGTGCCAGTTCCGGAGGGCTAATCACTGAAGCTTTCTTT,CASSGGLITEAFF
-,TRBV10-3,TRBJ1-3,-,TGTGCCATCAGTCTACCCCGAAACACCATATATTTT,CAISLPRNTIYF
TRBD2,TRBV7-2,TRBJ2-3,-,TGTGCCAGCAGCTTAGAGAGCGGGGGCGATACGCAGTATTTT,CASSLESGGDTQYF
-,TRBV18,TRBJ2-5,-,TGTGCCAGCTCACCAGAGTACCAAGAGACCCAGTACTTC,CASSPEYQETQYF
TRBD2,TRBV27,TRBJ2-1,few,TGTGCCAGCGGGTACGATAGCGGGAGGTTTTCGGCCAATGAGCAGTTCTTC,CASGYDSGRFSANEQFF
-,TRBV18,TRBJ2-7,-,TGTGCCAGCTCACCAGGGGGCCCGGGGCTCTACGAGCAGTACTTC,CASSPGGPGLYEQYF
-,TRBV5-1,TRBJ2-7,-,TGCGCCAGCAGCCCCGGTGCTACGACCTACGAGCAGTGCTTC,CASSPGATTYEQCF
-,TRBV7-8,TRBJ1-1,-,TGTGCCAGCAGCTTAGCGGTGGCCCGGGGATTGAACACTGAAGCTTTCTTT,CASSLAVARGLNTEAFF
-,TRBV19,TRBJ1-5,-,TGTGCCAGTAAACGGGGTTTTCGAGGCAATCAGCCCCAGCATTTT,CASKRGFRGNQPQHF
-,TRBV4-1,TRBJ1-5,-,TGCGCCAGCAGCTATGGGGCAGGGCGGCAGCCCCAGCATTTT,CASSYGAGRQPQHF
TRBD2,TRBV6-2/TRBV6-3,TRBJ2-1,few,TGTGCCAGCAGTTATGCAAGCGGGACGGGCAATGAGCAGTTCTTC,CASSYASGTGNEQFF
-,TRBV27,TRBJ2-7,-,TGTGCCAGCAGTCCGAACGTCCTTAGGGAGCAGTACTTC,CASSPNVLREQYF
TRBD2,TRBV6-5,TRBJ2-2,-,TGTGCCAGCAGTTACTCGGGGGGGGGAGATACCGGGGAGCTGTTTTTT,CASSYSGGGDTGELFF
TRBD2,TRBV7-2,TRBJ2-5,-,TGTGCCAGCAGCTTAGCCCCTATGACTGCAGCGGGAGGCGGGGAGACCCAGTACTTC,CASSLAPMTAAGGGETQYF
TRBD1,TRBV7-9,TRBJ2-1,-,TGTGCCAGCAGCCCCCGGTCGGGACAGGGGTCCTACAATGAGCAGTTCTTC,CASSPRSGQGSYNEQFF
-,TRBV6-2/TRBV6-3,TRBJ1-5,-,TGTGCCAGCAGTTACTCGCGGACCGCATATAGCAATCAGCCCCAGCATTTT,CASSYSRTAYSNQPQHF
TRBD1,TRBV19,TRBJ1-3,few,TGTGCCAGTCGAGCCGGGACAGGGATTGGCTCTGGAAACACCATATATTTT,CASRAGTGIGSGNTIYF
TRBD2,TRBV5-8,TRBJ2-5,-,TGTGCCAGCAGCTTCGGCGGGAGAGGGGAGACCCAGTACTTC,CASSFGGRGETQYF
TRBD2,TRBV6-5,TRBJ2-2,once,TGTGCCAGCAGTTACACTAGCGGGAGGACCGGGGAGCTGTTTTTT,CASSYTSGRTGELFF
TRBD1,TRBV9,TRBJ1-5,-,TGTGCCAGCAGCGTAGGGGACAGGGGCAATCAGCCCCAGCATTTT,CASSVGDRGNQPQHF
-,TRBV11-3,TRBJ2-7,-,TGTGCCAGCAGCTTACAGGACTCCTACGAGCAGTACTTC,CASSLQDSYEQYF
-,TRBV30,TRBJ2-7,-,TGTGCCTGGAGTGTATCTTGGGGACGTAACTACGAGCAGTACTTC,CAWSVSWGRNYEQYF
TRBD1,TRBV18,TRBJ1-2,-,TGTGCCAGCTCACTCGGACAGGGGTTATATGGCTACACCTTC,CASSLGQGLYGYTF
-,TRBV27,TRBJ1-2,-,TGTGCCAGCAGTCTTGCAGCCAACTATGGCTACACCTTC,CASSLAANYGYTF
TRBD1,TRBV6-8,TRBJ1-2,-,TGTGCCAGCAGTGCTGGACAGGGAGTCGGCTATGGCTACACCTTC,CASSAGQGVGYGYTF
TRBD1,TRBV9,TRBJ2-7,-,TGTGCCAGCAGCTCGACAGGGATGGCCTACGAGCAGTACTTC,CASSSTGMAYEQYF